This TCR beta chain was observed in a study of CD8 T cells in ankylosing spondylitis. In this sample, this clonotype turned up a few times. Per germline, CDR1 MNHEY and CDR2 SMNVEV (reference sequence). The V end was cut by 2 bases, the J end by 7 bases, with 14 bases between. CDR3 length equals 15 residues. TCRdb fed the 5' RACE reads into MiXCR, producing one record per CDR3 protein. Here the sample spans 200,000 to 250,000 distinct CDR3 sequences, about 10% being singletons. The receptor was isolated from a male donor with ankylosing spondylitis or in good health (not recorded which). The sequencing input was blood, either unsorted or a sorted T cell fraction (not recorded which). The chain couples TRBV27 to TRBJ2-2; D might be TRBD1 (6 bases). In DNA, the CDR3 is TGTGCCAGCAGTTTAAATTCAGGGGCGGGCGGGGAGCTGTTTTTT. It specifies CASSLNSGAGGELFF.